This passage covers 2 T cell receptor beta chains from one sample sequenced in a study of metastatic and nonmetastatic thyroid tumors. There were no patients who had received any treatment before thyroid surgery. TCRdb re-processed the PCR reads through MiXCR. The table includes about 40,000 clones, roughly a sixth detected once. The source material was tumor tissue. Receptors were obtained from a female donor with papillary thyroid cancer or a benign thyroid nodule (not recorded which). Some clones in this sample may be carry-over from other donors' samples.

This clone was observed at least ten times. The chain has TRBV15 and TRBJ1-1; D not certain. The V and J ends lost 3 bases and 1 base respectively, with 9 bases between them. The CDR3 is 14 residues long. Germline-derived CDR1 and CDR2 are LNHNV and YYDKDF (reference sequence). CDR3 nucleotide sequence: TGTGCCACCAGCAGCGCCCGTTGGAACACTGAAGCTTTCTTT. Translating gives CATSSARWNTEAFF.

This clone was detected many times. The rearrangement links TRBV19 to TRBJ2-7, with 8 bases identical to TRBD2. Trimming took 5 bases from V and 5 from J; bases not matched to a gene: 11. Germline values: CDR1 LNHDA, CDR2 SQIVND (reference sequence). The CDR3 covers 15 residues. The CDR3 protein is CASSPEWAGGHEQYF. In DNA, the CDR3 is TGTGCCAGTAGTCCCGAATGGGCGGGAGGCCACGAGCAGTACTTC.